A single sample gave rise to the 16 T cell receptor beta chains below, sequenced in a study of blood T cell repertoires in COVID-19. TCRdb's copy holds only in-frame clones and misses some; the assay was immunoSEQ multiplex PCR. The data show around 72,000 clones, with approximately 91% seen just once and roughly 29% held by the top ten. Sequenced sample: peripheral blood. All receptors derive from a man aged 50-60 years with acute or convalescent COVID-19.

This clone has a single count. The chain uses TRBV3-1 (or the pseudogene TRBV3-2) and TRBJ2-3; D call uncertain. With 0 bases removed from V and 10 bases from J, the gap between germline ends came to 11 bases. The CDR3 has 13 amino acids. CDR1 is LGHDT and CDR2 is YNNKEL in the germline V gene (reference sequence). The DNA of the CDR3 is TGTGCCAGCAGCCAAGATGGTGGTCGGTCGCAGTATTTT. The encoded protein is CASSQDGGRSQYF.

Concerning this clone: Compared with germline, one end of the junction differs, possibly owing to a read error. J is TRBJ2-2 and V is TRBV7-3; 8 nucleotides line up with TRBD2. Per the germline V gene, CDR1 is SGHTA and CDR2 is FQGTGA. The CDR3 length is 15 residues. For the CDR3, the DNA is TGTGCCAGCAACTTAGCGGGGCCGGGGACCGGGGAGCTGTTTTTT. Translated: CASNLAGPGTGELFF.

The J gene is TRBJ2-3, the V gene TRBV19; possible D gene TRBD1, 5 bases. The CDR3 has 17 amino acids. V lost 7 bases to trimming and J lost 0 bases, with 20 bases between them. Germline loops: CDR1 LNHDA, CDR2 SQIVND (reference sequence). The DNA of the CDR3 is TGTGCCAGTAAGGACCAGGGCTTTCTACCTAGCACAGATACGCAGTATTTT. Its translation is CASKDQGFLPSTDTQYF.

The chain links TRBV4-1 to TRBJ1-4, with D tentatively TRBD1 (6 bases). V was pared by 3 bases and J by 0 bases, with 11 bases between. Germline V gene sequence: CDR1 MGHRA, CDR2 YSYEKL. This CDR3 has 16 amino acids. CDR3 amino acids: CASSQVGQSTNEKLFF. The CDR3 DNA reads TGCGCCAGCAGCCAGGTCGGACAGTCAACTAATGAAAAACTGTTTTTT.

The chain employs TRBV6-5 and TRBJ2-7; perhaps TRBD1 as D (6 bases). Between the trimmed V and J ends, which lost 4 bases and 3 bases, there was a span of 13 bases. Germline values: CDR1 MNHEY, CDR2 SVGAGI. This CDR3 has 14 residues. CDR3 nucleotides: TGTGCCAGCAGTTCCCGGGACATATTCTACGAGCAGTACTTC. Its translation is CASSSRDIFYEQYF.

This clone was picked up a small number of times. V is TRBV11-2 and J is TRBJ2-1; 8 bases fit TRBD2. There are 15 residues in the CDR3. Germline V gene sequence: CDR1 SGHAT, CDR2 FQNNGV. V gave up 0 bases and J gave up 12 bases; unmatched junction bases: 10. The CDR3 DNA sequence: TGTGCCAGCAGCTTAGAATCGGGGACTAGTGTTGGGCAGTTCTTC. Translation gives CASSLESGTSVGQFF.

In its sample, this clone was seen once. This chain links TRBV19 with TRBJ2-7; tentatively, D is TRBD1 (5 bases). V was cut by 5 bases and J by 7 bases, with 18 bases left in between. CDR3 length: 14 residues. Germline-derived CDR1 and CDR2 are LNHDA and SQIVND (reference sequence). The CDR3 here is CASSSRQGLGEQYF. The CDR3 nucleotides are TGTGCCAGTAGTTCCCGGCAGGGCCTCGGTGAGCAGTACTTC.

This chain links TRBV5-4 with TRBJ1-6, with 8 nucleotides matching TRBD1. This CDR3 has 15 residues. Germline loops: CDR1 SGHNT, CDR2 YYREEE (reference sequence). J lost 9 bases, V lost 0 bases, and 5 bases had no gene match. The CDR3 sequence: CASSLGGTGFSPLHF. Written as DNA, the CDR3 is TGTGCCAGCAGCTTGGGCGGGACAGGATTTTCACCCCTCCACTTT.

The chain is built from TRBV5-4 and TRBJ1-4; 7 nucleotides match TRBD1. The germline V gene encodes CDR1 SGHNT and CDR2 YYREEE (reference sequence). With 2 bases clipped from V and 2 bases from J, the junction kept 3 bases outside the gene matches. There are 15 residues in the CDR3. CDR3: CASSFEGATNEKLFF. DNA of the CDR3: TGTGCCAGCAGCTTTGAGGGGGCGACTAATGAAAAACTGTTTTTT.

This chain connects TRBV10-3 to TRBJ2-7, with TRBD1 identical over 7 bases. Germline lookup yields CDR1 ENHRY and CDR2 SYGVKD. After removal of 7 bases from V and 1 base from J, the junction contained 4 bases not matched to a gene. The CDR3 is 13 residues long. The CDR3, as DNA: TGTGCCATCAACCGGGACAGATCCTACGAGCAGTACTTC. Encoded protein: CAINRDRSYEQYF.

This clone appeared a single time. The rearrangement links TRBV27 to TRBJ2-2; perhaps TRBD1 as D (6 bases). Germline CDR1 is MNHEY and CDR2 is SMNVEV (reference sequence). The CDR3 has 14 residues. V was shortened by 0 bases and J by 4 bases, with 6 bases between the two germline ends. CDR3 DNA: TGTGCCAGCAGTTTATCGACAGGCACCGGGGAGCTGTTTTTT. Protein product: CASSLSTGTGELFF.

V and J are TRBV7-9 and TRBJ1-5; 7 bases agree with TRBD1. Germline CDR1 and CDR2: SEHNR and FQNEAQ (reference sequence). V lost 5 bases to trimming and J lost 7 bases; unmatched junction nucleotides: 8. The CDR3 extends over 14 amino acids. The DNA for the CDR3 is TGTGCCAGCAGCCAAGGACAGGATGAACAGCCCCAGCATTTT. Translating it yields CASSQGQDEQPQHF.

This chain links TRBV30 with TRBJ1-5; no firm D call. V lost 2 bases to trimming and J lost 0 bases, with 8 bases between them. This CDR3 spans 14 amino acids. Per germline, CDR1 GTSNPN and CDR2 SVGIG (reference sequence). In DNA form, the CDR3 reads TGTGCCTGGAGTATTTCCCATAGCAATCAGCCCCAGCATTTT. Translating gives CAWSISHSNQPQHF.

The CDR3 DNA reads TGTGCCAGCAGTTTGAATAGTCAGCCCCAGCATTTT. It yields the protein CASSLNSQPQHF. The chain recombines TRBV12-3 or TRBV12-4 with TRBJ1-5; unclear D gene. V shed 3 bases and J shed 6 bases, with 6 bases lying between them. The CDR3 is made up of 12 amino acids.

The chain carries TRBV4-1 and TRBJ1-3; D not certain. V was clipped by 4 bases and J by 0 bases, with 10 bases between them. Germline loops: CDR1 MGHRA, CDR2 YSYEKL. The CDR3 is made up of 15 amino acids. CDR3 protein: CASSRSAGSGNTIYF. As DNA, the CDR3 is TGCGCCAGCAGCCGAAGTGCGGGCTCTGGAAACACCATATATTTT.

This clone was recorded only once. The J gene is TRBJ1-2, the V gene TRBV5-4, with 7 bases identical to TRBD1. The CDR3 totals 14 residues. Germline CDR1 is SGHNT and CDR2 is YYREEE (reference sequence). V shed 0 bases, J shed 6 bases, and the junction held 5 bases outside the gene matches. CDR3 sequence reads: CASSLVGQINGYTF. The CDR3 DNA reads as TGTGCCAGCAGCTTGGTGGGACAGATCAATGGCTACACCTTC.